This T cell receptor beta chain was profiled in a study of naive and memory T cell subsets. General study results and limits: Possibly reflecting memory cells re-expressing CD45RA, a few larger clonotypes occurred in naive repertoires, especially CD8. TCR counts from RNA may reflect activation-linked expression changes.

Notes on this clonotype: As yet, its antigen is unknown.

Both TRBC1 and TRBC2 were covered by a beta constant-region primer of two equimolar oligonucleotides. The ligated cDNA underwent four PCR rounds using SP2 and nested alpha and beta constant-region primers. MiXCR, applied by TCRdb to the UMI-ligation and nested PCR reads, yields one record per CDR3 protein. The repertoire holds approximately 140,000 distinct CDR3 sequences, with about 20% as singletons. Overnight CMV lysate stimulation of fresh PBMCs defined donor CMV status by CD4+ IFNgamma. The TCR originated in a human donor in good health. Material for sequencing was naive CD8+ T cells from blood.

The CDR3 region is CASSFWLAGSTDTQYF. CDR3 nucleotide sequence: TGTGCCAGCAGCTTTTGGCTAGCGGGGAGCACAGATACGCAGTATTTT. The rearrangement links TRBV7-2 to TRBJ2-3; 9 bases fit TRBD2. Germline V lookup: CDR1 SGHTA, CDR2 FQGNSA. The CDR3 loop spans 16 amino acids. V lost 3 bases, J lost 0 bases, and 4 bases stayed unmatched.